What follows are 18 T cell receptor beta chains derived from one specimen sequenced in a study of T cell changes during pregnancy in multiple sclerosis. Clones were sequenced by immunoSEQ multiplex PCR, and TCRdb holds only the in-frame ones, with some missing. The sample records 58,000 or so clones, roughly 90% being singletons. The starting material was peripheral blood, obtained in the first trimester of pregnancy. All receptors derive from a female donor with multiple sclerosis, enrolled in a pregnancy study.

The V gene is TRBV5-1, the J gene TRBJ2-7, with 7 bases that match TRBD1. The CDR3 contains 14 residues. Trimming removed 4 bases from V and 5 bases from J; junction bases left unmatched: 9. Germline values: CDR1 SGHRS, CDR2 YFSETQ. Written as DNA, the CDR3 is TGCGCCAGCAGCCCTGACAGGGCCGGGCACGAGCAGTACTTC. Protein: CASSPDRAGHEQYF.

This rearrangement joins TRBV7-2 to TRBJ1-5; TRBD1 matches at 8 bases. Germline CDR1 SGHTA, CDR2 FQGNSA. This CDR3 comprises 14 residues. The ends lost 5 bases at V and 7 bases at J; junction bases unmatched: 7. CDR3 protein: CASSTGQGMQPQHF. CDR3 nucleotides: TGTGCCAGCAGCACCGGACAGGGAATGCAGCCCCAGCATTTT.

The gene calls are TRBV19 and TRBJ1-1; D perhaps matches TRBD1 (5 bases). The CDR3 totals 17 residues. V was shortened by 3 bases and J by 0 bases, with 17 bases between the two germline ends. Germline V gene data show CDR1 as LNHDA and CDR2 as SQIVND (reference sequence). CDR3 residues: CASSIRRQSLMNTEAFF. CDR3 nucleotides: TGTGCCAGTAGTATCCGACGACAGAGTCTCATGAACACTGAAGCTTTCTTT.

The chain combines TRBV2 with TRBJ1-3; 8 bases align to TRBD1. In germline, CDR1 is SNHLY, CDR2 FYNNEI. The CDR3 totals 15 residues. Germline trimming cut 2 bases from V and 7 bases from J; bases unmatched to any gene: 7. The CDR3 DNA reads as TGTGCCAGCAGTGAACGGACAGGGTCGGGGAACACCATATATTTT. Amino acids: CASSERTGSGNTIYF.

The chain combines TRBV7-9 with TRBJ1-1; no definite D call. CDR3 length: 16 amino acids. Germline CDR1 SEHNR, CDR2 FQNEAQ (reference sequence). V was pared by 6 bases and J by 0 bases, with 17 bases between. CDR3 nucleotides: TGTGCCAGCAGACCTGACGGCCGTGACATGAACACTGAAGCTTTCTTT. Translating gives CASRPDGRDMNTEAFF. The full variable domain, rest sourced from reference TRBV7-9 and TRBJ1-1, is DTGVSQNPRHKITKRGQNVTFRCDPISEHNRLYWYRQTLGQGPEFLTYFQNEAQLEKSRLLSDRFSAERPKGSFSTLEIQRTEQGDSAMYLCASRPDGRDMNTEAFFGQGTRLTVV.

This chain connects TRBV6-1 to TRBJ1-5; 8 bases match TRBD1. The germline V gene has CDR1 MNHNS and CDR2 SASEGT. This CDR3 comprises 15 residues. V trimming: 7 bases; J trimming: 5 bases; junction bases outside the gene matches: 10. This CDR3 reads CASNLDRVGYQPQHF. The DNA of the CDR3 is TGTGCCAGCAACTTGGACAGGGTGGGGTATCAGCCCCAGCATTTT.

This clone was seen a handful of times. V gene TRBV27 combines with J gene TRBJ2-7, with 13 positions matching TRBD2. The V segment lost 8 bases and the J segment 5 bases; nucleotides outside the gene matches: 9. The germline V gene has CDR1 MNHEY and CDR2 SMNVEV (reference sequence). The CDR3 loop spans 15 amino acids. This chain's CDR3 is CASRTGLAGINEQYF. The CDR3 bases are TGTGCCAGCCGAACGGGACTAGCGGGAATCAACGAGCAGTACTTC.

The chain combines TRBV5-1 with TRBJ1-1; TRBD1 matches at 8 bases. V lost 3 bases, J lost 1 base, and 14 bases stayed unmatched. CDR1 and CDR2 from the germline V gene are SGHRS and YFSETQ. CDR3 length equals 18 residues. Here the CDR3 DNA reads TGCGCCAGCAGCTGGAGCCGCCGGGACAGGTACCCGAACACTGAAGCTTTCTTT. This gives the protein CASSWSRRDRYPNTEAFF.

The chain couples TRBV18 to TRBJ2-3, with 11 bases that match TRBD2. The CDR3 is 16 amino acids. V dropped 3 bases and J dropped 9; count of bases not matched to a gene: 11. The germline gives CDR1 KGHSH, CDR2 LQKENI. CDR3 DNA sequence: TGTGCCAGCTCACCGGGACTAGCGGTAATACCGACCACGCAGTATTTT. Protein product: CASSPGLAVIPTTQYF.

This chain connects TRBV9 to TRBJ2-1; 7 nucleotides agree with TRBD1. Germline loops: CDR1 SGDLS, CDR2 YYNGEE. V dropped 4 bases and J dropped 0; count of bases not matched to a gene: 10. The length of the CDR3 is 17 residues. CDR3 DNA sequence: TGTGCCAGCAGCCCAGGGGGTCCGTCAAGCTCCTACAATGAGCAGTTCTTC. This sequence encodes CASSPGGPSSSYNEQFF.

This rearrangement joins TRBV9 to TRBJ1-4; weak D call: TRBD1 (6 bases). Germline V gene data show CDR1 as SGDLS and CDR2 as YYNGEE. V lost 5 bases and J 5 bases, leaving 10 bases between the germline ends. This CDR3 spans 13 amino acids. The CDR3 protein is CASSEGVNEKLFF. CDR3 nucleotide sequence: TGTGCCAGCAGTGAGGGGGTGAATGAAAAACTGTTTTTT.

CDR3: CASSHPSGVNEQFF. The CDR3 region has the DNA TGTGCCAGCAGCCATCCTAGCGGGGTCAATGAGCAGTTCTTC. The chain is built from TRBV4-2 and TRBJ2-1; 9 nucleotides match TRBD2. Germline values: CDR1 LGHNA, CDR2 YNFKEQ. The CDR3 is 14 residues long. V lost 3 bases to trimming and J lost 6 bases; unmatched junction nucleotides: 3.

The chain links TRBV9 to TRBJ2-5; TRBD1 is a possible D gene (6 bases). The CDR3 runs to 16 residues. V was shortened by 3 bases and J by 5 bases, with 20 bases between the two germline ends. Germline V CDR1 and CDR2: SGDLS, YYNGEE. Written as DNA, the CDR3 is TGTGCCAGCAGCGCGAGTACAGGGAATGGAGTTGAGACCCAGTACTTC. Its translation: CASSASTGNGVETQYF.

The V and J genes are TRBV7-3 and TRBJ2-1, with D hard to call. The CDR3 is 13 amino acids. Trimming stripped 1 base from V and 7 bases from J, with 8 bases between. Germline assignment: CDR1 SGHTA and CDR2 FQGTGA. CDR3 nucleotide sequence: TGTGCCAGCAGCTTAATGGGCGAGAATGAGCAGTTCTTC. This encodes CASSLMGENEQFF.

This clone showed up just once. V usage is TRBV7-2 and J usage is TRBJ2-3, with 10 bases fitting TRBD2. This CDR3 has 14 residues. Germline V gene data show CDR1 as SGHTA and CDR2 as FQGNSA. V shed 2 bases, J shed 6 bases, and the junction held 2 bases outside the gene matches. Here the CDR3 DNA reads TGTGCCAGCAGCTTACTACTAGCGGGGGATACGCAGTATTTT. This sequence encodes CASSLLLAGDTQYF.

This rearrangement joins TRBV5-1 to TRBJ2-1; D is possibly TRBD2 (6 bases). CDR3 length: 14 residues. The ends were cut back, 2 bases at V and 6 bases at J, with 12 bases in the middle. Germline V CDR1 and CDR2: SGHRS, YFSETQ. The CDR3 is CASSFGGEPNEQFF. The CDR3 nucleotides read TGCGCCAGCAGCTTCGGAGGGGAACCCAATGAGCAGTTCTTC.

The rearrangement joins TRBV2 to TRBJ2-7, with D perhaps TRBD2 (6 bases). The length of the CDR3 is 17 residues. Trimming removed 3 bases at V and 4 bases at J, with 22 bases between. Germline CDR1 SNHLY, CDR2 FYNNEI. The CDR3 spells CASSDEGSGFGLYEQYF. The CDR3 DNA reads as TGTGCCAGCAGTGACGAGGGGAGCGGGTTTGGGTTATACGAGCAGTACTTC.

The chain combines TRBV6-5 with TRBJ2-7; 7 bases align to TRBD2. V was pared by 7 bases and J by 2 bases, with 11 bases of the junction left unmatched. This CDR3 is built from 15 residues. The V gene's germline CDR1 is MNHEY and CDR2 SVGAGI. The CDR3 loop reads CASIPAGRGAYEQYF. The CDR3 DNA reads TGTGCCAGCATACCTGCGGGACGGGGGGCCTACGAGCAGTACTTC.